Below, one T cell receptor (beta chain) is given with its context. Germline V gene data show CDR1 as LNHNV and CDR2 as YYDKDF (reference sequence). The CDR3 contains 16 residues. Trimming stripped 1 base from V and 2 bases from J, with 13 bases between. The data originate from a study of T cells in Graves' hyperthyroidism and ophthalmopathy. TCR beta CDR3 region amplification was performed from RNA transcripts. A set of HTBI primers served as the primers for a first-round RT-PCR of the TCR CDR3. TCRdb used MiXCR to reprocess the multiplex PCR reads, holding one entry per CDR3 protein. Among about 420,000 distinct CDR3 sequences listed, about 15% were seen once.

The clonotype comes from a woman between 18 and 29 years old with Graves' hyperthyroidism. Source material: blood. V and J are TRBV15 and TRBJ2-3; perhaps TRBD2 as D (5 bases). CDR3: CATSRGRDATTDTQYF. The CDR3 DNA reads TGTGCCACCAGCAGAGGACGGGATGCCACCACAGATACGCAGTATTTT. Based on the CDR3 plus reference TRBV15 and TRBJ2-3, the full variable domain is DAMVIQNPRYQVTQFGKPVTLSCSQTLNHNVMYWYQQKSSQAPKLLFHYYDKDFNNEADTPDNFQSRRPNTSFCFLDIRSPGLGDTAMYLCATSRGRDATTDTQYFGPGTRLTVL.